One T cell receptor (beta chain) is described in this entry. The data were obtained in a study of PD-L1 blockade in urothelial cancer. Time point here: pretreatment peripheral blood. Assay used: immunoSEQ multiplex PCR; TCRdb lists only in-frame clones, some missing. The data show 75,000 to 95,000 clones, about 85% seen once. The V gene lost 7 bases and the J gene lost 1 base, with 7 bases spanning the gap. The CDR3 runs to 12 residues. The V gene's germline CDR1 is SNHLY and CDR2 FYNNEI. The receptor was derived from a middle-aged man with urothelial cancer. This chain uses TRBV2 with TRBJ2-5; D unresolved. Sequenced material: PBMCs, taken around atezolizumab (anti-PD-L1) treatment. CDR3 protein: CASIQSQETQYF. In DNA, the CDR3 is TGTGCCAGCATTCAATCCCAAGAGACCCAGTACTTC.